This is a list of T cell receptor beta chains from one sample in a study of T-cell memory formation after mild COVID-19. MiXCR was run by TCRdb on the 5' RACE reads, yielding one entry per CDR3 protein. The sample has roughly 200,000 distinct CDR3 sequences; approximately 16% are singletons. The sample consisted of PBMCs or a T cell subset sorted from them (not recorded which). The receptors were gathered from an adult woman who had mild COVID-19 (a few samples of this study predate the infection). Cell type and time point are not known. Both conserved end residues are part of each CDR3. A D gene is named only where the DNA matches it firmly. The size field is filled for only some rows; it gives once, few, many or a size class.

D: .
size: .
J: TRBJ2-7
V: TRBV2
DNA: TGTGCCAGCAGCGTAACTAACGAGCAGTACTTC
CDR3: CASSVTNEQYF

D: .
size: once
J: TRBJ2-5
V: TRBV20-1
DNA: TGCAGTGCTAACGGACCACCTATATGGACCCAGTACTTC
CDR3: CSANGPPIWTQYF

D: .
size: few
J: TRBJ2-5
V: TRBV5-1
DNA: TGCGCCAGCAGCTTGGGCCCTTCGGCGGAGACCCAGTACTTC
CDR3: CASSLGPSAETQYF

D: TRBD1
size: few
J: TRBJ2-5
V: TRBV7-2
DNA: TGTGCCAGCAGCCCAAAGACAGGGGGAGAGACCCAGTACTTC
CDR3: CASSPKTGGETQYF

D: .
size: many
J: TRBJ2-7
V: TRBV29-1
DNA: TGCAGCGTTAGGAGGGGGGGCCGGGACGAGCAGTACTTC
CDR3: CSVRRGGRDEQYF

D: TRBD2
size: .
J: TRBJ2-5
V: TRBV7-2
DNA: TGTGCCAGCAGCATGACTAGCGGGAGTGGATTGGAGACCCAGTACTTC
CDR3: CASSMTSGSGLETQYF

D: .
size: many
J: TRBJ2-1
V: TRBV18
DNA: TGTGCCAGCTCCCCGGATTACAATGAGCAGTTCTTC
CDR3: CASSPDYNEQFF

D: TRBD2
size: few
J: TRBJ2-7
V: TRBV2
DNA: TGTGCCAGCAGCCGACTAGCGGGATTAAGCTCCTACGAGCAGTACTTC
CDR3: CASSRLAGLSSYEQYF

D: .
size: few
J: TRBJ2-2
V: TRBV7-8
DNA: TGTGCCAGCAGTTTCAAGGGCCTCAACACCGGGGAGCTGTTTTTT
CDR3: CASSFKGLNTGELFF

D: .
size: few
J: TRBJ1-2
V: TRBV29-1
DNA: TGCAGCGTCAACTATGGCTACACCTTC
CDR3: CSVNYGYTF

D: .
size: many
J: TRBJ2-1
V: TRBV12-3/TRBV12-4
DNA: TGTGCCAGCAGTCCATACCTTAATGAGCAGTTCTTC
CDR3: CASSPYLNEQFF